Listed below are T cell receptor beta chains from one sample, sequenced in a study of identical twins. TCRdb independently ran MiXCR on the 5' RACE reads; one entry per CDR3 protein. Of roughly 1,500,000 distinct CDR3 sequences listed, 32% are singletons. What was sequenced was cord blood. The receptors were sampled from a newborn girl in good health. The CDR3 runs from the conserved cysteine through the conserved F or W. A D gene is named only where the DNA matches it firmly. Clone size appears in some rows only: once, few, many, or a class for an expanded clone.

13	TRBV5-1	TRBD1	TRBJ2-7	few	TGCGCCAGCAGCTTGCCGGGACAGGGCGAGCAGTACTTC	CASSLPGQGEQYF
16	TRBV5-1	TRBD1	TRBJ2-7	-	TGCGCCAGCAGCTTGGACGACAGGGGTTCCTACAATGAGCAGTACTTC	CASSLDDRGSYNEQYF
16	TRBV11-2	-	TRBJ1-2	-	TGTGCCAGCAGCTTAGGAACAGGGATTTTAGGGTATGGCTACACCTTC	CASSLGTGILGYGYTF
13	TRBV29-1	-	TRBJ1-2	few	TGCAGCGTTGAACCGAGATGGGGCTATGGCTACACCTTC	CSVEPRWGYGYTF
15	TRBV12-3/TRBV12-4	TRBD1	TRBJ1-5	many	TGTGCCAGCAGTCCACAGGGGGCGAGCAATCAGCCCCAGCATTTT	CASSPQGASNQPQHF
14	TRBV11-2	-	TRBJ2-7	many	TGTGCCAGCAGCTTAGAGGGGTCCCTCGACGAGCAGTACTTC	CASSLEGSLDEQYF
14	TRBV28	-	TRBJ1-2	few	TGTGCCAGCAGTTACCCCAGGGTACACTATGGCTACACCTTC	CASSYPRVHYGYTF
14	TRBV2	TRBD2	TRBJ2-7	-	TGTGCCAGCAAGAGGGGACTAGCTCTCTACGAGCAGTACTTC	CASKRGLALYEQYF
12	TRBV18	-	TRBJ1-2	few	TGTGCCACGACCCCGGGAAACTATGGCTACACCTTC	CATTPGNYGYTF
13	TRBV6-5	TRBD1	TRBJ1-5	-	TGTGCCAGCGCTGGGACAGGGTATCAGCCCCAGCATTTT	CASAGTGYQPQHF
17	TRBV19	TRBD1	TRBJ2-1	-	TGTGCCAGTAGTATAGGAGGGACAGGGGGCATCTACAATGAGCAGTTCTTC	CASSIGGTGGIYNEQFF
15	TRBV6-5	-	TRBJ1-5	-	TGTGCCAGCAGCCCTCAGGGAGGGAACAATCAGCCCCAGCATTTT	CASSPQGGNNQPQHF
13	TRBV7-8	-	TRBJ1-1	few	TGTGCCAGCAGCTTAGGACCCGTCAGGGAAGCTTTCTTT	CASSLGPVREAFF
13	TRBV27	-	TRBJ2-2	-	TGTGCCAGCAGTTCCTTGGTCACCGGGGAGCTGTTTTTT	CASSSLVTGELFF
14	TRBV7-9	-	TRBJ1-2	-	TGTGCCAGCAGCTTATTAAGCGCCGTCTATGGCTACACCTTC	CASSLLSAVYGYTF
15	TRBV6-5	-	TRBJ2-7	few	TGTGCCAGCAGTCGACCGGGACACTTTTCCTACGAGCAGTACTTC	CASSRPGHFSYEQYF
15	TRBV7-9	TRBD1	TRBJ1-6	-	TGTGCCAGCAGCCCGAGCGGGACAGCCAATTCACCCCTCCACTTT	CASSPSGTANSPLHF
14	TRBV28	-	TRBJ2-4	-	TGTGCCAGCAGTCAAGACAGTAGAAGGGACATTCAGTACTTC	CASSQDSRRDIQYF
15	TRBV6-5	-	TRBJ2-5	-	TGTGCCAGCAGTTTTTTGCGGGGAGAACAAGAGACCCAGTACTTC	CASSFLRGEQETQYF
14	TRBV7-2	TRBD2	TRBJ2-7	few	TGTGCCAGCAGCTCCGTCCCGGGGGGTTACGAGCAGTACTTC	CASSSVPGGYEQYF
15	TRBV5-1	-	TRBJ1-1	-	TGCGCCAGCAGCCTCAGCGCCGGACAGCTCACTGAAGCTTTCTTT	CASSLSAGQLTEAFF
14	TRBV27	-	TRBJ1-2	-	TGTGCCAGCAGTCCCCCGCGGCGATCCAGCGGCTACACCTTC	CASSPPRRSSGYTF
15	TRBV12-3/TRBV12-4	TRBD1	TRBJ1-6	few	TGTGCCAGCAGTTTTCAGCAGGGGGTCAATTCACCCCTCCACTTT	CASSFQQGVNSPLHF
16	TRBV6-5	-	TRBJ2-1	few	TGTGCCAGCAGTTTTAGGCCGTTTGGTGGATACAATGAGCAGTTCTTC	CASSFRPFGGYNEQFF
15	TRBV5-1	-	TRBJ2-1	few	TGCGCCAGCAGCTTGCTCATGAGCTCCTACAATGAGCAGTTCTTC	CASSLLMSSYNEQFF
14	TRBV28	-	TRBJ1-2	-	TGTGCCAGCAGATTCCGGGACGGTAACTATGGCTACACCTTC	CASRFRDGNYGYTF
16	TRBV20-1	TRBD1	TRBJ1-5	few	TGCAGTGCTTCTCCTCCCGCCGGGACAGGGGATCAGCCCCAGCATTTT	CSASPPAGTGDQPQHF
14	TRBV20-1	-	TRBJ1-4	-	TGCAGTGCTCGCCCAGGGTATGGGGGAGAAAAACTGTTTTTT	CSARPGYGGEKLFF
13	TRBV20-1	-	TRBJ2-7	few	TGCAGTGCTAGTCCGGGGGTCACCTACGAGCAGTACTTC	CSASPGVTYEQYF
12	TRBV6-6	TRBD1	TRBJ1-4	many	TGTGCCAGTGGGACAGTTAATGAAAAACTGTTTTTT	CASGTVNEKLFF
14	TRBV19	TRBD2	TRBJ2-1	few	TGTGCCAGTACCCCAGCGGGAGGTAGGAATGAGCAGTTCTTC	CASTPAGGRNEQFF
15	TRBV6-6	-	TRBJ1-4	-	TGTGCCAGCAGCTACGGGGTTACGGACACCGGGGAGTTGTTTTTT	CASSYGVTDTGELFF
14	TRBV11-3	-	TRBJ1-1	-	TGTGCCAGCAGCTTAAACCAGGGCACCACTGAAGCTTTCTTT	CASSLNQGTTEAFF
14	TRBV20-1	TRBD2	TRBJ2-1	few	TGCAGTGCGACCACTAGCGGTCCCTACAATGAGCAGTTCTTC	CSATTSGPYNEQFF
14	TRBV4-1	-	TRBJ1-6	-	TGCGCCAGCAGCCAAGTTCAGCATAATTCACCCCTCCACTTT	CASSQVQHNSPLHF
13	TRBV6-2/TRBV6-3	-	TRBJ2-7	many	TGTGCCAGCAGTTACCATCCTTCCTACGAGCAGTACTTC	CASSYHPSYEQYF
15	TRBV25-1	-	TRBJ1-2	few	TGTGCCAGCAGTGACCCTTCCGGGACATCGTACGGCTACACCTTC	CASSDPSGTSYGYTF
15	TRBV27	TRBD2	TRBJ2-7	-	TGTGCCAGCAGTTACCTAAGCGGGAGGGCCTACGAGCAGTACTTC	CASSYLSGRAYEQYF
14	TRBV28	-	TRBJ2-5	-	TGTGCCAGCAGTTACCCGGGGGATTTAGAGACCCAGTACTTC	CASSYPGDLETQYF
16	TRBV14	-	TRBJ2-3	-	TGTGCCAGCAGCCAAGAGTCCGGGCTCCGCACAGATACGCAGTATTTT	CASSQESGLRTDTQYF
18	TRBV28	TRBD2	TRBJ2-1	-	TGTGCCAGCAGTAGGCTTGGACTAGCGGGAGCTGGAGGCGATGTGCAGTTCTTC	CASSRLGLAGAGGDVQFF
14	TRBV7-2	TRBD1	TRBJ1-2	few	TGTGCCAGCAGCTTAGGGGGACAGCTCTATGGCTACACCTTC	CASSLGGQLYGYTF
13	TRBV12-3/TRBV12-4	-	TRBJ2-1	-	TGTGCCAGCAGTTCGGCCTACCTGGATGAGCAGTTCTTC	CASSSAYLDEQFF